This T cell receptor (beta chain) appears in the sequencing data of a study of preoperative IRX-2 immunotherapy in early breast cancer. Here immunoSEQ multiplex PCR was the method, and the copy in TCRdb shows in-frame clones only, minus some. The sample holds fewer than 40,000 clones; about nine tenths are singletons and the top ten take approximately 1.5%. Treatment in this sample: preoperative locoregional IRX-2 cytokine immunotherapy. This phase Ib study tested locoregional IRX-2 cytokine immunotherapy given before surgery. This TCR came from a human donor with breast cancer. Material: tumor tissue, obtained after IRX-2 immunotherapy.

In DNA, the CDR3 is TGTGCCTGGAGGCGACAGGAGAACACTGAAGCTTTCTTT. Amino acids: CAWRRQENTEAFF. This chain uses TRBV30 with TRBJ1-1; weak D call: TRBD1 (6 bases). Germline CDR1 is GTSNPN and CDR2 is SVGIG (reference sequence). The CDR3 sequence is 13 residues long. The V end was cut by 3 bases, the J end by 1 base, with 9 bases between.